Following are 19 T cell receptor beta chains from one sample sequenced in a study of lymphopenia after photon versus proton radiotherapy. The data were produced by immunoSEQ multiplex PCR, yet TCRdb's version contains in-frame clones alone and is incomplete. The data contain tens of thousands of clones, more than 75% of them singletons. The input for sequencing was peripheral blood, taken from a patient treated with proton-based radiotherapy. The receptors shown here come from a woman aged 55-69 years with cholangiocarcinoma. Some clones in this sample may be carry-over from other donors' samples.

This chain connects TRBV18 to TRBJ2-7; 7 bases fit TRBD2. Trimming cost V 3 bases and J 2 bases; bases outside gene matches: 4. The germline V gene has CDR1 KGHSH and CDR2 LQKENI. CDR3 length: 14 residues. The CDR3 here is CASSPNSGAYEQYF. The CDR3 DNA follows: TGTGCCAGCTCACCGAACAGCGGGGCCTACGAGCAGTACTTC.

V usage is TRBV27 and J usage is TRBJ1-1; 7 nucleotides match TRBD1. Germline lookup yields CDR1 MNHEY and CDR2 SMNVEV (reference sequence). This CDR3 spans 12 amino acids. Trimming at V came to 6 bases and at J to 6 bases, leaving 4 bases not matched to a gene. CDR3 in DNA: TGTGCCAGCAGCCAGGGGGAGGCTGAAGCTTTCTTT. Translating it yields CASSQGEAEAFF.

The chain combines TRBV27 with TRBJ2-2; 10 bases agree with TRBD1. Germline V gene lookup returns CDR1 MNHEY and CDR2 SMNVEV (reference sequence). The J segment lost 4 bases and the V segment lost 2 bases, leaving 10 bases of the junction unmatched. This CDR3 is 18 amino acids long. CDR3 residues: CASSLEGRTGGRTGELFF. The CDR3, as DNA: TGTGCCAGCAGTTTAGAGGGACGGACAGGGGGTCGCACCGGGGAGCTGTTTTTT.

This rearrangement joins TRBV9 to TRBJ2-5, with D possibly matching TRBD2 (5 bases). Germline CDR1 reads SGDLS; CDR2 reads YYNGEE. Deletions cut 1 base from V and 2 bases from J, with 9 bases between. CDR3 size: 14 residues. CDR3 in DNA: TGTGCCAGCAGCGTATCCGACTATCAAGAGACCCAGTACTTC. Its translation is CASSVSDYQETQYF.

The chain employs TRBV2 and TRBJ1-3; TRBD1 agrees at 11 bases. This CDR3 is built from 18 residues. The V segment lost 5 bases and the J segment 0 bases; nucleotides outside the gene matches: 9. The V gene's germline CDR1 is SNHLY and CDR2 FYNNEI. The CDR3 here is CASSSGQGATNSGNTIYF. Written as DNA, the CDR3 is TGTGCCAGCAGTTCCGGACAGGGGGCGACGAACTCTGGAAACACCATATATTTT.

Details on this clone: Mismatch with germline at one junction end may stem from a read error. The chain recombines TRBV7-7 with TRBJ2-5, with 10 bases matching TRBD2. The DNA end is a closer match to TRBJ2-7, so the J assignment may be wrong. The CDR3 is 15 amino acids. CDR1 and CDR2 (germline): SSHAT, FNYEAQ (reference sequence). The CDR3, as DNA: TGTGCTAGCAGCGAAAGCGGGGGGGCCTCCTACGAGCAGTACTTC. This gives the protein CASSESGGASYEQYF.

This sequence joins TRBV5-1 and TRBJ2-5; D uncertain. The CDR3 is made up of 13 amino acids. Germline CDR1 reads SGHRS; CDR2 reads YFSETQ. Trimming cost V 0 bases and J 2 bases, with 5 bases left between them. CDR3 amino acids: CASSLELQETQYF. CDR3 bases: TGCGCCAGCAGCTTGGAACTACAAGAGACCCAGTACTTC.

The CDR3 nucleotides read TGTGCCAGCAGCTTAATTGTTTGGGACAGGGGCAATCAGCCCCAGCATTTT. This gives the protein CASSLIVWDRGNQPQHF. This chain connects TRBV7-8 to TRBJ1-5, with 9 bases that match TRBD1. V shed 2 bases and J 2 bases; nucleotides not matched to a gene: 7. The CDR3 spans 17 residues. CDR1 is SGHVS and CDR2 is FQNEAQ in the germline V gene.

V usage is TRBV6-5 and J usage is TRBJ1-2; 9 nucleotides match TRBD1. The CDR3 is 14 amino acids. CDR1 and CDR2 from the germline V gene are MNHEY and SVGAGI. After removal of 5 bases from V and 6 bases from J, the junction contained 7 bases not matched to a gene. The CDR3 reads CASSIRTGDDGYTF. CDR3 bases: TGTGCCAGCAGTATAAGGACAGGGGACGATGGCTACACCTTC.

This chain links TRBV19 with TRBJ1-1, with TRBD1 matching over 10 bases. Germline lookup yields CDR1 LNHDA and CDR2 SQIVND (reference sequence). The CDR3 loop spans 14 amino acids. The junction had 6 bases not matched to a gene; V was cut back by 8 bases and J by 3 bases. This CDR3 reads CASGQGDYDTEAFF. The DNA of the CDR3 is TGTGCCAGTGGACAGGGGGATTATGACACTGAAGCTTTCTTT.

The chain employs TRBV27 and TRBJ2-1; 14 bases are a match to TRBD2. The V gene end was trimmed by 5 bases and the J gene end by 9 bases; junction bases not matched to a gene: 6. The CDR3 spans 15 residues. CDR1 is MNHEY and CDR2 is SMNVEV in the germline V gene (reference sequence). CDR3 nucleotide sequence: TGTGCCAGCAGTCTCAGGACTAGCGGGAGGTCTGAGCAGTTCTTC. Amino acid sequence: CASSLRTSGRSEQFF.

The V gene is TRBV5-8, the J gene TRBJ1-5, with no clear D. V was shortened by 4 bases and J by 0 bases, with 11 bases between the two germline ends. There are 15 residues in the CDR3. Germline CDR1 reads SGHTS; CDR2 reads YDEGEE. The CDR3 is CASSPGRVSNQPQHF. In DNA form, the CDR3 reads TGTGCCAGCAGCCCCGGACGGGTTAGCAATCAGCCCCAGCATTTT.

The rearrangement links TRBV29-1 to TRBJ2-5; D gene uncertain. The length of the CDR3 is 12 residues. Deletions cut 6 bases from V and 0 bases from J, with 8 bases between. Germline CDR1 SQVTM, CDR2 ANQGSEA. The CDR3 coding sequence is TGCAGCGTCTATAGGTACCAAGAGACCCAGTACTTC. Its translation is CSVYRYQETQYF. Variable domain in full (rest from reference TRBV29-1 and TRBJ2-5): SAVISQKPSRDICQRGTSLTIQCQVDSQVTMMFWYRQQPGQSLTLIATANQGSEATYESGFVIDKFPISRPNLTFSTLTVSNMSPEDSSIYLCSVYRYQETQYFGPGTRLLVL.

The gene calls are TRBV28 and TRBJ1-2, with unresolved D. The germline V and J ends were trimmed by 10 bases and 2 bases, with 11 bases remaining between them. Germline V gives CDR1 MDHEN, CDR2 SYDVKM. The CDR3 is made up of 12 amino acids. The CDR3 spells CATTRANYGYTF. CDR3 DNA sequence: TGTGCCACCACTCGGGCCAACTATGGCTACACCTTC.

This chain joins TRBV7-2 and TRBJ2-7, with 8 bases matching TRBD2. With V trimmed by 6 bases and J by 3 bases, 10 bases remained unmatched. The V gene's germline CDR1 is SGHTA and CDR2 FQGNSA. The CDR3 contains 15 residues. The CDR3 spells CASRTSGSNIYEQYF. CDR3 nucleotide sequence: TGTGCCAGCAGGACGAGCGGGAGTAATATCTACGAGCAGTACTTC.

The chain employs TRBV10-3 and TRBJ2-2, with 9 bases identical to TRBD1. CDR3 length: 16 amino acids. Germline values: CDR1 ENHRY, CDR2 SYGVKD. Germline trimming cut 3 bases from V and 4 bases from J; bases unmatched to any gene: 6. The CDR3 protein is CAISDPGQGSTGELFF. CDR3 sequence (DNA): TGTGCCATCAGTGACCCGGGACAGGGAAGCACCGGGGAGCTGTTTTTT.

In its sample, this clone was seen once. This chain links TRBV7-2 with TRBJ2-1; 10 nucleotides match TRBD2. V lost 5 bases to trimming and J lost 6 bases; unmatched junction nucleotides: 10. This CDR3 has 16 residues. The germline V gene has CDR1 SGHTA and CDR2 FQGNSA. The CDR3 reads CASSPRGTSETNEQFF. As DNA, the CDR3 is TGTGCCAGCAGCCCGAGGGGGACTAGCGAGACCAATGAGCAGTTCTTC.

This CDR3 is CATSPLGGGPTDTQYF. The CDR3 region has the DNA TGTGCCACCAGCCCCTTAGGTGGGGGTCCCACAGATACGCAGTATTTT. The V call is TRBV15, the J call TRBJ2-3; D possibly uses TRBD1 or TRBD2 (5 bases each). V lost 5 bases and J 2 bases, leaving 17 bases between the germline ends. The CDR3 consists of 16 residues. Germline V gene sequence: CDR1 LNHNV, CDR2 YYDKDF (reference sequence). Full variable domain (rest looked up from reference TRBV15 and TRBJ2-3): DAMVIQNPRYQVTQFGKPVTLSCSQTLNHNVMYWYQQKSSQAPKLLFHYYDKDFNNEADTPDNFQSRRPNTSFCFLDIRSPGLGDTAMYLCATSPLGGGPTDTQYFGPGTRLTVL.

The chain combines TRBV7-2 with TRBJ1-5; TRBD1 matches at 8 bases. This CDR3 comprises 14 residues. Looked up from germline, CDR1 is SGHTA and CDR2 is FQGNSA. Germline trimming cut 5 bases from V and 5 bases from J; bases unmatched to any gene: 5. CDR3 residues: CASSIRTGYQPQHF. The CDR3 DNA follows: TGTGCCAGCAGCATCAGGACAGGGTATCAGCCCCAGCATTTT. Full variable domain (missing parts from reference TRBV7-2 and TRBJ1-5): GAGVSQSPSNKVTEKGKDVELRCDPISGHTALYWYRQSLGQGLEFLIYFQGNSAPDKSGLPSDRFSAERTGGSVSTLTIQRTQQEDSAVYLCASSIRTGYQPQHFGDGTRLSIL.